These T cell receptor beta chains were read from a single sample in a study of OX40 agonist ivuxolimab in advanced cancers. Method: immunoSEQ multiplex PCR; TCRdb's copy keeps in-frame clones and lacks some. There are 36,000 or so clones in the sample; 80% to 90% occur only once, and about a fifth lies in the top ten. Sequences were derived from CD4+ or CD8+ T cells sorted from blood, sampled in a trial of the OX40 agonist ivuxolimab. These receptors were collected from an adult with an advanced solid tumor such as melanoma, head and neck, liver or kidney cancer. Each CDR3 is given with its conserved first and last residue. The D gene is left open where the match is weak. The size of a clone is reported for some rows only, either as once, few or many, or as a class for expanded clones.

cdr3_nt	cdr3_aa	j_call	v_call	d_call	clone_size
TGCGCCAGCAGTGAGAGACAGATTTACAATGAGCAGTTCTTC	CASSERQIYNEQFF	TRBJ2-1	TRBV10-1	.	.
TGTGCCAGCAGAGAGCGCTTCCCGGGCACCGGGGAGCTGTTTTTT	CASRERFPGTGELFF	TRBJ2-2	TRBV13	.	.
TGTGCCAGCAGTTTCCTGACAGGGAGGCAGGGCTACACCTTC	CASSFLTGRQGYTF	TRBJ1-2	TRBV28	TRBD1	.
TGTGCCAGCAGCTGGTACCGGGGGACGAATGAGCAGTTCTTC	CASSWYRGTNEQFF	TRBJ2-1	TRBV7-8	.	.
TGTGCCAGTGCCCTGGGGGCTTCGGAGACCCAGTACTTC	CASALGASETQYF	TRBJ2-5	TRBV19	.	.
TGTGCCAGCAGTTTCGGGACTAGTTTCTCAGATACGCAGTATTTT	CASSFGTSFSDTQYF	TRBJ2-3	TRBV2	TRBD2	.
TGTGCCAGCAGCCCAGCCGAGGTCCCGCAGTATTTT	CASSPAEVPQYF	TRBJ2-3	TRBV11-1	.	.
TGCGCCAGCAGCTTGGGACGTCGGACCTCCTACGAGCAGTACTTC	CASSLGRRTSYEQYF	TRBJ2-7	TRBV5-1	.	.
TGTGCCAGCAGTGAAGGGAGGACGGTGCAAGAGACCCAGTACTTC	CASSEGRTVQETQYF	TRBJ2-5	TRBV2	.	.
TGCGCCAGCAGCTTGGTCGCTAGCGGGGGGGAATCCCCAGATACGCAGTATTTT	CASSLVASGGESPDTQYF	TRBJ2-3	TRBV5-1	TRBD2	.
TGTGCCAGCAGCGTGGGAGATACGCAGTATTTT	CASSVGDTQYF	TRBJ2-3	TRBV11-3	.	.
TGTGCCAGCAGTTACCGGACAGGGGGCGTCGAGCAGTACTTC	CASSYRTGGVEQYF	TRBJ2-7	TRBV5-6	TRBD1	.
TGTGCCAGCAGTTCGACAGGGTTCACTTTTCAGAACACTGAAGCTTTCTTT	CASSSTGFTFQNTEAFF	TRBJ1-1	TRBV28	TRBD1	few
TGTGCCAGCGAAACCCCCAATCAGCCCCAGCATTTT	CASETPNQPQHF	TRBJ1-5	TRBV28	.	few
TGTGCCATCAGTGTAACAGGGGTTCCTGGCTACACCTTC	CAISVTGVPGYTF	TRBJ1-2	TRBV10-3	TRBD1	.
TGTGCCAGCAGCTTAGAGGGAACAGGGGTTCAATACGAGCAGTACTTC	CASSLEGTGVQYEQYF	TRBJ2-7	TRBV7-9	TRBD1	once
TGTGCCAGCAGCCAAAGATACGAGGCTTCACCCCTCCACTTT	CASSQRYEASPLHF	TRBJ1-6	TRBV7-2	.	.
TGTGCCAGCAGTTCCCTCTTTGAAGGGTACTACGAGCAGTACTTC	CASSSLFEGYYEQYF	TRBJ2-7	TRBV28	.	.
TGTGCCAGCAGCCGGGGAGGGGGGACCGGGGAGCTGTTTTTT	CASSRGGGTGELFF	TRBJ2-2	TRBV28	.	once
TGTGCCAGCAGGACAGGGCAGGCCAAAAACATTCAGTACTTC	CASRTGQAKNIQYF	TRBJ2-4	TRBV28	TRBD1	once
TGTGCCAGCAGTCCCTCTATATCCATAGCGGGGGACACAGATACGCAGTATTTT	CASSPSISIAGDTDTQYF	TRBJ2-3	TRBV28	TRBD2	few
TGTGCCAGCAGCTTAGGATCCAGCGGGGGGCCGTCCGCTTACAATGAGCAGTTCTTC	CASSLGSSGGPSAYNEQFF	TRBJ2-1	TRBV11-3	TRBD2	.
TGTGCCAGCAGTCCAGACAGGGCAATTAATGAAAAACTGTTTTTT	CASSPDRAINEKLFF	TRBJ1-4	TRBV6-1	TRBD1	.
TGTGCCAGCAGTGACGGGGTCTACGAGCAGTACTTC	CASSDGVYEQYF	TRBJ2-7	TRBV6-1	.	.
TGTGCCAGCAGTTTAACACAGGGCAGGACTGAAGCTTTCTTT	CASSLTQGRTEAFF	TRBJ1-1	TRBV27	.	.
TGTGCCAGCAGCTTAGCCAGGAGGTATGGCTACACCTTC	CASSLARRYGYTF	TRBJ1-2	TRBV11-2	.	.
TGTGCCAGCAGCCAACAGAGGAGCACAGATACGCAGTATTTT	CASSQQRSTDTQYF	TRBJ2-3	TRBV4-2	.	.
TGTGCCAGCAGTTACTCGACAGCCACCTATGGCTACACCTTC	CASSYSTATYGYTF	TRBJ1-2	TRBV6-5	.	few
TGTGCCAGCAGCCGGGGGTTAGCCAAAAACATTCAGTACTTC	CASSRGLAKNIQYF	TRBJ2-4	TRBV5-4	.	.
TGTGCCAGCAGTAGACTAGCGCGTGGGACAGATACGCAGTATTTT	CASSRLARGTDTQYF	TRBJ2-3	TRBV6-5	TRBD2	.
TGTGCCAGCAGCACCTCAAGAAGCAATCAGCCCCAGCATTTT	CASSTSRSNQPQHF	TRBJ1-5	TRBV7-9	.	few
TGTGCCAGCACTTCCGCCGGGGGCGGCGAGCAGCACTTC	CASTSAGGGEQHF	TRBJ2-7	TRBV7-9	.	.
TGTGCCAGCAGCTTAGGCCAGCCTGGGGCCAACGTCCTGACTTTC	CASSLGQPGANVLTF	TRBJ2-6	TRBV7-9	.	.
TGTGCCAGCACCCGGTCCTGGACTGAAGCTTTCTTT	CASTRSWTEAFF	TRBJ1-1	TRBV28	.	few
TGTGCCAGCAGCGGGCCGGGACAGCTTAACTATGGCTACACCTTC	CASSGPGQLNYGYTF	TRBJ1-2	TRBV2	TRBD1	.
TGTGCCAGCAGCTTAGTAGGTGGTAGCGGGAGGGCCAATGAGCAGTTCTTC	CASSLVGGSGRANEQFF	TRBJ2-1	TRBV11-2	TRBD2	.
TGTGCCAGCAGCTTAGCCGGGACACCGAACACTGAAGCTTTCTTT	CASSLAGTPNTEAFF	TRBJ1-1	TRBV5-5	.	.
TGTGCCACCAGGGACCCCAGGAACACTGAAGCTTTCTTT	CATRDPRNTEAFF	TRBJ1-1	TRBV30	.	few
TGTGCCAGCAGCTTAGAAGGAAACACTGAAGCTTTCTTT	CASSLEGNTEAFF	TRBJ1-1	TRBV7-8	.	.
TGTGCCAGCAGTCGGACAGGTGGGAATTCACCCCTCCACTTT	CASSRTGGNSPLHF	TRBJ1-6	TRBV6-6	TRBD1	.
TGTGCCAGTCCGCGCGGGGCGGGACAGGTCCTCTCTGAAGCTTTCTTT	CASPRGAGQVLSEAFF	TRBJ1-1	TRBV28	TRBD1	.
TGTGCCAGCAGTGTCCAGGGTGGCAATGAGCAGTTCTTC	CASSVQGGNEQFF	TRBJ2-1	TRBV6-4	.	.
TGTGCCAGCAGCAAAGGGAACACTGAAGCTTTCTTT	CASSKGNTEAFF	TRBJ1-1	TRBV21-1	.	.
TGCACCAGCAGCCCCAGGGACCCTCGGGGGAACACTGAAGCTTTCTTT	CTSSPRDPRGNTEAFF	TRBJ1-1	TRBV1	.	.
TGTGCCAGCGGGCTAGGGCCGTCCTACGAGCAGTACTTC	CASGLGPSYEQYF	TRBJ2-7	TRBV7-3	.	.
TGTGCCGGTAAGACAGGGGGCGCGAGCACTGAAGCTTTCTTT	CAGKTGGASTEAFF	TRBJ1-1	TRBV28	TRBD1	.
TGTGCCATCAGTGAGTTGGGGAGGGGGGAGCAGTACTTC	CAISELGRGEQYF	TRBJ2-7	TRBV10-3	.	once
TGCAGCGTTGGGGACGATAACTATGGCTACACCTTC	CSVGDDNYGYTF	TRBJ1-2	TRBV29-1	.	few
TGTGCCAGCAGCTTTGACATCTATGGCTACACCTTC	CASSFDIYGYTF	TRBJ1-2	TRBV7-2	.	.
TGTGCCAGCAGCTTAGAAGGGGACACTGAAGCTTTCTTT	CASSLEGDTEAFF	TRBJ1-1	TRBV11-3	.	.
TGTGCCAGCAGCTATGGGACTAGCGGGGGTGCAGATACGCAGTATTTT	CASSYGTSGGADTQYF	TRBJ2-3	TRBV7-3	TRBD2	.
TGTGCCAGCAGTGAAGCGTGGACCGATGCCACTGAAGCTTTCTTT	CASSEAWTDATEAFF	TRBJ1-1	TRBV6-1	.	.
TGTGCCAGCAGCTTAGAGGTGGGGGCAGATACGCAGTATTTT	CASSLEVGADTQYF	TRBJ2-3	TRBV7-8	.	.
TGTGCCACGGAGGCTCAGGGGAATTCACCCCTCCACTTT	CATEAQGNSPLHF	TRBJ1-6	TRBV30	.	once